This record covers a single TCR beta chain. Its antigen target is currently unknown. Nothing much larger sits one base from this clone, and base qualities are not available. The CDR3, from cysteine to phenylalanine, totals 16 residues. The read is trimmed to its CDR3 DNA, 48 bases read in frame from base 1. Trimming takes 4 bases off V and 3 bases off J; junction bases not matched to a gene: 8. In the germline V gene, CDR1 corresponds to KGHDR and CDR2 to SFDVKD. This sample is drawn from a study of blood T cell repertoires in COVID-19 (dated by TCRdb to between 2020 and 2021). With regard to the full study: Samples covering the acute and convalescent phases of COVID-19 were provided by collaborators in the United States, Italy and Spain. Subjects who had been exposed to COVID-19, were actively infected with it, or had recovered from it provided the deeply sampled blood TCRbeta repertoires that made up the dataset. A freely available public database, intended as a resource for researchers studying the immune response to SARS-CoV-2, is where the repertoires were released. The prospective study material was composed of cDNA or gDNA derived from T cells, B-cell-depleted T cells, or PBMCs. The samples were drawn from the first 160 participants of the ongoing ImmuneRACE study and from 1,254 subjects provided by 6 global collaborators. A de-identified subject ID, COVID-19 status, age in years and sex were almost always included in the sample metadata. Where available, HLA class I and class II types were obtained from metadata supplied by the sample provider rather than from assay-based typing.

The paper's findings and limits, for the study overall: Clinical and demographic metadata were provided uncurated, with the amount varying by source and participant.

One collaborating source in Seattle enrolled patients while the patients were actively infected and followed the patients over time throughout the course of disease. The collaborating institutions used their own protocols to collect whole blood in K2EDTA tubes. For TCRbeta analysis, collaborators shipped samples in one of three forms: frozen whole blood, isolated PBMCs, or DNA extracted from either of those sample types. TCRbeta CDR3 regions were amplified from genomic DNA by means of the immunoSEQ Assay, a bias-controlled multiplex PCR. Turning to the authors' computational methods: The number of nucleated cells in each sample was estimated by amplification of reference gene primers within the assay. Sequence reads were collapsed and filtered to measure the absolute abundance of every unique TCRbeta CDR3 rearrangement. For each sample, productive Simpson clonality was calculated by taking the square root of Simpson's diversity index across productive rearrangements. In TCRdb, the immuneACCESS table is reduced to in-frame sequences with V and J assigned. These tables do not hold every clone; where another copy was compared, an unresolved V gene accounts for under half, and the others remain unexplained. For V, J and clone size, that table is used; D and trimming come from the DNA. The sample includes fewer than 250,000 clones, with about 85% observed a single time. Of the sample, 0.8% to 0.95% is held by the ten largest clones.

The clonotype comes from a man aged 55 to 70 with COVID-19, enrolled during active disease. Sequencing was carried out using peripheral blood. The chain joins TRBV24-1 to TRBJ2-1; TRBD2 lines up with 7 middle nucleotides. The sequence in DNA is TGTGCCACCAGTGACCGGGGGGAGCACGTCTACAATGAGCAGTTCTTC. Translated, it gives CATSDRGEHVYNEQFF.